This T cell receptor beta chain emerged from a study of early T cells in non-severe SARS-CoV-2 infection. TCRdb itself ran the 5' RACE reads through MiXCR, one entry per CDR3 protein. The table shows 40,000 to 55,000 distinct CDR3 sequences, with about 9.8% occurring only once. This clonotype was counted many times. CDR1 SNHLY and CDR2 FYNNEI come from the germline V gene. V lost 6 bases, J lost 12 bases, and 12 bases lay in between. The CDR3 runs to 12 residues. The source is an adult who was a healthcare worker with PCR-confirmed SARS-CoV-2 infection or an uninfected control (not recorded which). The chain carries TRBV2 and TRBJ1-6; D may be TRBD1 (5 bases). The sample consisted of whole blood. CDR3 sequence reads: CASSSGLGPLHF. The DNA of the CDR3 is TGTGCCAGCAGCTCAGGGTTGGGACCCCTCCACTTT.